The 5 T cell receptor beta chains below all came from one sample that was sequenced in a study of cytomegalovirus exposure and HLA in healthy donors. Primers for the PCR totalled 60 Vbeta and 13 Jbeta. Repertoires were generated with immunoSEQ multiplex PCR, while TCRdb's copy carries only in-frame clones and drops some. The table shows about 180,000 clones, with around 81% occurring only once. Sequenced material: PBMCs. These receptors all stem from a middle-aged man in good health and CMV-seronegative.

V and J are TRBV4-3 and TRBJ1-6; D may be TRBD1 (5 bases). The germline V gene has CDR1 LGHNA and CDR2 YSLEER. The CDR3 has 16 residues. Deletions cut 0 bases from V and 9 bases from J, with 15 bases between. The CDR3 loop is CASSQDSAGRASPLHF. The CDR3 nucleotides read TGCGCCAGCAGCCAAGATTCGGCAGGGAGGGCTTCACCCCTCCACTTT.

The chain recombines TRBV9 with TRBJ1-1; 7 positions match TRBD1. Germline CDR1 is SGDLS and CDR2 is YYNGEE. Trimming at V came to 4 bases and at J to 5 bases, leaving 8 bases not matched to a gene. This CDR3 has 14 amino acids. This chain's CDR3 is CASSTAGGVTEAFF. CDR3 sequence (DNA): TGTGCCAGCAGCACCGCAGGGGGAGTGACTGAAGCTTTCTTT.

The chain employs TRBV5-1 and TRBJ1-2; TRBD1 matches at 9 bases. Per germline, CDR1 SGHRS and CDR2 YFSETQ. The CDR3 totals 14 residues. The junction had 4 bases not matched to a gene; V was cut back by 4 bases and J by 3 bases. DNA for the CDR3: TGCGCCAGCAGCCCACAGGGGGCGGACTATGGCTACACCTTC. It encodes CASSPQGADYGYTF.

V is TRBV29-1 and J is TRBJ2-7, with a weak D call TRBD2 (6 bases). V lost 1 base and J 2 bases, leaving 15 bases between the germline ends. CDR1 is SQVTM and CDR2 is ANQGSEA in the germline V gene. This CDR3 region has 15 residues. CDR3 sequence: CSVEVEASVPYEQYF. DNA for the CDR3: TGCAGCGTTGAAGTGGAGGCTAGCGTACCCTACGAGCAGTACTTC.

The rearrangement joins TRBV2 to TRBJ2-1; D may be TRBD1 (6 bases). The CDR3 extends over 14 amino acids. Germline CDR1 is SNHLY and CDR2 is FYNNEI. V shed 7 bases and J shed 3 bases, with 13 bases lying between them. For the CDR3, the DNA is TGTGCCAGCATGCAGGGGAATTTCTACAATGAGCAGTTCTTC. This encodes CASMQGNFYNEQFF.